The 5 T cell receptor beta chains presented below share a single source sample, sequenced in a study of T cells after yellow fever vaccination. TCRdb re-called the 5' RACE reads through MiXCR, storing one row per CDR3 protein. The sample yields roughly 400,000 distinct CDR3 sequences, around 20% seen once. This material consisted of PBMCs, taken before the yellow fever booster vaccination. Receptor source: a man between 18 and 35 years old who received the YFV17D yellow fever vaccine.

This clonotype occurred a few times. The genes are TRBV29-1 and TRBJ2-2; no reliable D call. There are 12 residues in the CDR3. The germline CDR1 and CDR2 sequences are SQVTM and ANQGSEA. The V end was cut by 7 bases, the J end by 4 bases, with 10 bases between. The CDR3 loop reads CSARPGTGELFF. CDR3 nucleotide sequence: TGCAGCGCCAGACCGGGCACCGGGGAGCTGTTTTTT.

This chain joins TRBV5-1 and TRBJ2-5; TRBD2 is a possible D gene (7 bases). V gave up 0 bases and J gave up 1 base, with 16 bases separating them. CDR3 length equals 17 residues. Germline values: CDR1 SGHRS, CDR2 YFSETQ. The CDR3 DNA reads TGCGCCAGCAGCTTGGGAGTTCGGCGGGGGCCCCAAGAGACCCAGTACTTC. Translated, it gives CASSLGVRRGPQETQYF.

This sequence joins TRBV4-2 and TRBJ2-5; D perhaps matches TRBD2 (6 bases). V was shortened by 0 bases and J by 1 base, with 12 bases between the two germline ends. Germline CDR1 is LGHNA and CDR2 is YNFKEQ. The CDR3 runs 16 residues. As DNA, the CDR3 is TGTGCCAGCAGCCAAGATCTTGCGGGACCCCAAGAGACCCAGTACTTC. Translating gives CASSQDLAGPQETQYF.

V usage is TRBV4-2 and J usage is TRBJ2-3; D is perhaps TRBD2 (6 bases). The CDR3 is made up of 17 amino acids. Between the trimmed V and J ends, which lost 1 base and 1 base, there was a span of 15 bases. CDR1 and CDR2 (germline): LGHNA, YNFKEQ. The DNA for the CDR3 is TGTGCCAGCAGCCAAGCGGTAGCTGCTAGCGGCACAGATACGCAGTATTTT. Protein product: CASSQAVAASGTDTQYF.

This clonotype was seen more than once but under ten times. CDR3 protein: CSAHRDGTNTGELFF. The CDR3 DNA sequence: TGCAGTGCTCATAGGGACGGAACCAACACCGGGGAGCTGTTTTTT. The V call is TRBV20-1, the J call TRBJ2-2; TRBD1 or TRBD2 may be the D gene (5 bases each). The CDR3 contains 15 residues. Germline loops: CDR1 DFQATT, CDR2 SNEGSKA (reference sequence). V shed 5 bases and J shed 2 bases, with 15 bases lying between them.